Below, 18 T cell receptor beta chains from the same sample are listed, as sequenced in a study of OX40 agonist ivuxolimab in advanced cancers. Generated by immunoSEQ multiplex PCR, the TCRdb table keeps only in-frame clones and is missing some. The table records some 19,000 clones, 70% to 90% of them present only once. Sequencing used CD4+ or CD8+ T cells sorted from blood, obtained in a trial of the OX40 agonist ivuxolimab. Receptors were obtained from an adult with an advanced solid tumor such as melanoma, head and neck, liver or kidney cancer.

The chain joins TRBV27 to TRBJ1-5; D gene uncertain. The CDR3 is 13 residues long. Germline values: CDR1 MNHEY, CDR2 SMNVEV (reference sequence). The V and J ends lost 5 bases and 7 bases respectively, with 12 bases between them. The CDR3 loop is CASSAWVGQPQHF. DNA for the CDR3: TGTGCCAGCAGTGCGTGGGTAGGGCAGCCCCAGCATTTT.

The chain is built from TRBV27 and TRBJ2-3; the D is unclear. The V end lost 3 bases, the J end lost 2 bases, and 3 bases lay between the germline ends. This CDR3 is 12 amino acids long. In germline, CDR1 is MNHEY, CDR2 SMNVEV (reference sequence). The CDR3 DNA reads TGTGCCAGCAGTTTCCACACAGATACGCAGTATTTT. Its protein product is CASSFHTDTQYF.

This chain joins TRBV9 and TRBJ2-1; D ambiguous. Trimming cost V 0 bases and J 6 bases, with 4 bases left between them. The V gene's germline CDR1 is SGDLS and CDR2 YYNGEE. The CDR3 length is 12 residues. The CDR3 region has the DNA TGTGCCAGCAGCGTAGGCGCCAATGAGCAGTTCTTC. Its protein is CASSVGANEQFF.

The chain is built from TRBV19 and TRBJ2-1; possible D gene TRBD2, 6 bases. V gave up 9 bases and J gave up 8 bases, with 26 bases separating them. Germline CDR1 reads LNHDA; CDR2 reads SQIVND (reference sequence). The CDR3 totals 16 residues. CDR3 bases: TGTGCCAGCCACCTTTGGGGCTCGCGGGGTAACTATGAGCAGTTCTTC. As protein: CASHLWGSRGNYEQFF.

The chain joins TRBV29-1 to TRBJ2-7; 7 bases align to TRBD1. The CDR3 is made up of 12 amino acids. Germline V CDR1 and CDR2: SQVTM, ANQGSEA. V lost 4 bases and J lost 4; bases outside the gene matches: 4. The CDR3 DNA is TGCAGCGTTGGGGACAGAGAATACGAGCAGTACTTC. Residues: CSVGDREYEQYF.

The CDR3 loop reads CASSLYSGDTEAFF. The CDR3 coding sequence is TGCGCCAGCAGCTTGTACTCGGGGGACACTGAAGCTTTCTTT. The V gene is TRBV5-1, the J gene TRBJ1-1, with D possibly being TRBD1 (5 bases). V lost 1 base, J lost 3 bases, and 10 bases lay in between. This CDR3 is 14 amino acids long. Germline loops: CDR1 SGHRS, CDR2 YFSETQ.

The chain has TRBV10-3 and TRBJ2-1; TRBD2 aligns across 11 bases. The CDR3 contains 18 residues. Germline V gene sequence: CDR1 ENHRY, CDR2 SYGVKD. The J segment lost 4 bases and the V segment lost 0 bases, leaving 8 bases of the junction unmatched. The CDR3 loop is CAISESLGLAAPYNEQFF. CDR3 in DNA: TGTGCCATCAGTGAGTCCTTGGGACTAGCGGCTCCTTACAATGAGCAGTTCTTC.

The chain uses TRBV9 and TRBJ1-3, with D perhaps TRBD1 (5 bases). Trimming cost V 0 bases and J 0 bases, with 10 bases left between them. The CDR3 consists of 16 residues. Per the germline V gene, CDR1 is SGDLS and CDR2 is YYNGEE. DNA for the CDR3: TGTGCCAGCAGCGTAGGGGGGGTGGTCTCTGGAAACACCATATATTTT. Encoded protein: CASSVGGVVSGNTIYF.

This clone was observed a single time. The chain has TRBV11-3 and TRBJ1-4; D uncertain. Trimming pared 4 bases from V and 5 bases from J, leaving 5 bases between. The CDR3 runs to 12 residues. The germline CDR1 and CDR2 sequences are SGHNT and YENEEA. CDR3: CASSSSNEKLFF. The CDR3 DNA reads as TGTGCCAGCAGCTCCTCGAATGAAAAACTGTTTTTT. Together with reference TRBV11-3 and TRBJ1-4, the CDR3 gives the full variable domain: EAGVVQSPRYKIIEKKQPVAFWCNPISGHNTLYWYLQNLGQGPELLIRYENEEAVDDSQLPKDRFSAERLKGVDSTLKIQPAELGDSAVYLCASSSSNEKLFFGSGTQLSVL.

The chain uses TRBV7-8 and TRBJ1-2, with TRBD1 matching over 7 bases. Germline V gene lookup returns CDR1 SGHVS and CDR2 FQNEAQ. The CDR3 has 15 amino acids. Trimming removed 5 bases from V and 7 bases from J; junction bases left unmatched: 13. CDR3 coding DNA: TGTGCCAGCAGCATAGGGAGGGGAGGGGGCTTTGGCTACACCTTC. Translated, it gives CASSIGRGGGFGYTF. The whole variable domain, remainder taken from reference TRBV7-8 and TRBJ1-2, is GAGVSQSPRYKVAKRGQDVALRCDPISGHVSLFWYQQALGQGPEFLTYFQNEAQLDKSGLPSDRFFAERPEGSVSTLKIQRTQQEDSAVYLCASSIGRGGGFGYTFGSGTRLTVV.

This clone was seen a handful of times. The chain is built from TRBV19 and TRBJ2-7, with D perhaps matching TRBD2 (6 bases). CDR3 length: 15 amino acids. The V gene lost 2 bases and the J gene lost 3 bases, with 14 bases spanning the gap. Germline CDR1 reads LNHDA; CDR2 reads SQIVND (reference sequence). CDR3 loop: CASSIYGQGLYEQYF. CDR3 coding DNA: TGTGCCAGTAGTATATACGGCCAGGGACTCTACGAGCAGTACTTC.

V usage is TRBV10-2 and J usage is TRBJ1-2; D remains unclear. The CDR3 length is 18 residues. Germline CDR1 and CDR2: WSHSY and SAAADI. The V gene lost 8 bases and the J gene lost 0 bases, with 25 bases spanning the gap. As DNA, the CDR3 is TGCGCCAGCGGGAGCGGGAGCCTAAGAGACGAAGCTAACTATGGCTACACCTTC. Translating gives CASGSGSLRDEANYGYTF.

This chain uses TRBV11-2 with TRBJ2-7; D is possibly TRBD1 (5 bases). V gave up 1 base and J gave up 2 bases, with 12 bases separating them. The CDR3 covers 15 residues. Germline assignment: CDR1 SGHAT and CDR2 FQNNGV. CDR3 coding DNA: TGTGCCAGCAGCTTAGTGTGGCAGGGTACCTACGAGCAGTACTTC. The encoded protein is CASSLVWQGTYEQYF.

The genes are TRBV27 and TRBJ1-5, with D possibly matching TRBD1 (5 bases). The CDR3 is 14 amino acids. Trimming left V 2 bases short and J 6 bases short, with 11 bases between. The V gene's germline CDR1 is MNHEY and CDR2 SMNVEV (reference sequence). The CDR3 loop reads CASSLLGAAQPQHF. The CDR3 DNA reads as TGTGCCAGCAGTTTACTAGGGGCGGCTCAGCCCCAGCATTTT.

The J gene is TRBJ2-4, the V gene TRBV16; TRBD1 agrees at 9 bases. The germline gives CDR1 KGHSY, CDR2 FQNENV. J lost 5 bases, V lost 2 bases, and 4 bases had no gene match. The CDR3 spans 15 residues. In DNA, the CDR3 is TGTGCCAGCAGCCAACCGCGGACAGGGGAAAACATTCAGTACTTC. Its translation: CASSQPRTGENIQYF. The full variable domain, its missing parts supplied by reference TRBV16 and TRBJ2-4, is GEEVAQTPKHLVRGEGQKAKLYCAPIKGHSYVFWYQQVLKNEFKFLISFQNENVFDETGMPKERFSAKCLPNSPCSLEIQATKLEDSAVYFCASSQPRTGENIQYFGAGTRLSVL.

The chain employs TRBV27 and TRBJ2-3; D is unclear. The CDR3 spans 14 residues. Germline V gives CDR1 MNHEY, CDR2 SMNVEV (reference sequence). V lost 3 bases, J lost 1 base, and 8 bases lay in between. The CDR3 DNA reads as TGTGCCAGCAGTTTGAGTAGGGGCACAGATACGCAGTATTTT. As protein: CASSLSRGTDTQYF.

This chain uses TRBV4-1 with TRBJ2-5; 7 bases fit TRBD2. This CDR3 contains 16 residues. V was clipped by 0 bases and J by 1 base; unmatched bases: 5. The germline CDR1 and CDR2 sequences are MGHRA and YSYEKL. The CDR3 protein is CASSQDGEGRQETQYF. The CDR3 coding sequence is TGCGCCAGCAGCCAAGATGGGGAGGGCCGCCAAGAGACCCAGTACTTC.

The chain joins TRBV18 to TRBJ2-7; D might be TRBD1 or TRBD2, each matching 7 bases. The CDR3 extends over 16 amino acids. Germline CDR1 is KGHSH and CDR2 is LQKENI. V was trimmed by 3 bases and J by 1 base, leaving 16 bases between them. CDR3 in amino acids: CASSPGGGLVSYEQYF. The CDR3 DNA sequence: TGTGCCAGCTCACCGGGAGGGGGCCTAGTATCCTACGAGCAGTACTTC.